The 2 T cell receptor beta chains reported below all come from one sample, sequenced in a study of regulatory T cells in long-lasting Graves disease. Time point: newly diagnosed GD, antithyroid drugs for less than 3 months. Scientists built the TCR library using RNA that was extracted from PBMCs. Sequencing libraries for TCR beta were prepared with iRepertoire HTBI primers and Arm-PCR of CDR3 regions. A single record per CDR3 protein comes from TCRdb applying MiXCR to the multiplex PCR reads. The data show roughly 380,000 distinct CDR3 sequences, approximately 15% seen once. The data also belong to a second study, concerning T cells in Graves' hyperthyroidism and ophthalmopathy.

The sequenced sample was peripheral blood mononuclear cells (PBMCs), obtained at new diagnosis, from a patient treated with antithyroid drugs. Every receptor here comes from a man between 35 and 55 years old with Graves disease.

Concerning this clonotype itself: Given a much more abundant clone one base away, this may be a read error. This sequence joins TRBV20-1 and TRBJ2-7; D possibly uses TRBD1 or TRBD2 (6 bases each). The CDR3 has 13 amino acids. The V end lost 6 bases, the J end lost 7 bases, and 19 bases lay between the germline ends. Germline V CDR1 and CDR2: DFQATT, SNEGSKA (reference sequence). The CDR3 DNA reads TGCAGTGCCTACCTCTCCGGGGGCGGTGAGCAGTACTTC. It yields the protein CSAYLSGGGEQYF.

This clonotype was recorded at least ten times. The CDR3 sequence is CASSVDGTGQETQYF. The CDR3 DNA reads as TGTGCCAGCAGCGTTGATGGGACAGGCCAAGAGACCCAGTACTTC. The chain recombines TRBV9 with TRBJ2-5; 8 bases line up with TRBD1. Losses at the gene ends were 2 bases for V and 1 base for J; bases not matched to a gene: 4. The V gene's germline CDR1 is SGDLS and CDR2 YYNGEE. CDR3 length: 15 amino acids.